These T cell receptor beta chains were read from a single sample in a study of cytomegalovirus exposure and HLA in healthy donors. The method was immunoSEQ multiplex PCR; TCRdb's version includes in-frame clones alone and lacks a portion of them. Seen here are tens of thousands of clones, 60% to 85% observed once, and the top ten hold approximately 1.6%. The specimen sequenced was PBMCs. The receptor source for this set is a man aged 35-49 years in good health and CMV-seronegative. Both conserved end residues are part of each CDR3. Each record gives: clone size, D gene, J gene, V gene, CDR3 DNA, CDR3 protein. The D gene is left open where the match is weak. Not every row has a clone size; where given, it reads once, few, many or a size class.

clone_size: NA
d_call: NA
j_call: TRBJ2-2
v_call: TRBV6-4
cdr3_nt: TGTGCCAGCAGTGAGGTCCCGAGGACCGGGGAGCTGTTTTTT
cdr3_aa: CASSEVPRTGELFF

clone_size: NA
d_call: NA
j_call: TRBJ2-7
v_call: TRBV7-6
cdr3_nt: TGTGCCAGCAGCTTAGACACCCTGTGGGGCGAGCAGTACTTC
cdr3_aa: CASSLDTLWGEQYF

clone_size: once
d_call: TRBD2
j_call: TRBJ2-1
v_call: TRBV5-1
cdr3_nt: TGCGCCAGCAGTCCCGGGACTAGTGACAATGAGCAGTTCTTC
cdr3_aa: CASSPGTSDNEQFF

clone_size: NA
d_call: NA
j_call: TRBJ2-1
v_call: TRBV7-3
cdr3_nt: TGTGCCAGCAGCTACTCCCGGGACTCGAGGGAGCAGTTCTTC
cdr3_aa: CASSYSRDSREQFF

clone_size: NA
d_call: NA
j_call: TRBJ2-7
v_call: TRBV14
cdr3_nt: TGTGCCAGCCACCAGACAGCGTACGAGCAGTACTTC
cdr3_aa: CASHQTAYEQYF

clone_size: NA
d_call: NA
j_call: TRBJ2-1
v_call: TRBV10-3
cdr3_nt: TGTGCCATCAGTGGGGGAGACCCCACTTCGAATGAGCAGTTCTTC
cdr3_aa: CAISGGDPTSNEQFF

clone_size: NA
d_call: TRBD1
j_call: TRBJ2-1
v_call: TRBV28
cdr3_nt: TGTGCCAGCAGTTCCCCCGGGACAGTCTCCTACAATGAGCAGTTCTTC
cdr3_aa: CASSSPGTVSYNEQFF

clone_size: NA
d_call: TRBD1
j_call: TRBJ1-5
v_call: TRBV18
cdr3_nt: TGTGCCAGCTCGGGCGGGACAGGGGACCAGCCCCAGCATTTT
cdr3_aa: CASSGGTGDQPQHF

clone_size: NA
d_call: NA
j_call: TRBJ2-5
v_call: TRBV5-1
cdr3_nt: TGCGCCAGCAGCCGTACAGGGTTAGAGACCCAGTACTTC
cdr3_aa: CASSRTGLETQYF

clone_size: once
d_call: TRBD2
j_call: TRBJ2-1
v_call: TRBV2
cdr3_nt: TGTGCCAGCAGTGTAGGACTAGCGGGAAGCAATGAGCAGTTCTTC
cdr3_aa: CASSVGLAGSNEQFF

clone_size: once
d_call: NA
j_call: TRBJ1-1
v_call: TRBV19
cdr3_nt: TGTGCCAGTAGTATAGAACCGGGCACCCCAGGGAGGACGAACACTGAAGCTTTCTTT
cdr3_aa: CASSIEPGTPGRTNTEAFF